The 4 T cell receptor beta chains below come from one sample, sequenced in a study of CD4 T cells in relation to SARS-CoV-2 and coronaviruses. Antigens of these TCRs are unknown. The assay was immunoSEQ multiplex PCR, and TCRdb's table has in-frame clones only and misses some. This table holds 38,000 or so clones, under 85% found once. The source material was memory CD4+ T cells from PBMCs, cultured in vitro. The receptors were sampled from an adult with COVID-19.

This chain links TRBV2 with TRBJ1-3, with D maybe TRBD1 (6 bases). Germline V gene lookup returns CDR1 SNHLY and CDR2 FYNNEI. This CDR3 has 13 residues. V dropped 4 bases and J dropped 3 bases, with 7 bases sitting between them. The CDR3 spells CASSGQVGNTIYF. DNA for the CDR3: TGTGCCAGCAGTGGACAGGTTGGAAACACCATATATTTT.

In its sample, this clone was seen a few times. This rearrangement joins TRBV19 to TRBJ2-7; 10 bases align to TRBD2. The CDR3 runs to 14 residues. The V and J ends lost 3 bases and 3 bases, in that order; junction bases with no gene match: 2. Germline V gene sequence: CDR1 LNHDA, CDR2 SQIVND (reference sequence). CDR3 protein: CASSMLAGDYEQYF. DNA for the CDR3: TGTGCCAGTAGTATGCTAGCGGGAGACTACGAGCAGTACTTC. Complete variable domain (other parts from reference TRBV19 and TRBJ2-7): DGGITQSPKYLFRKEGQNVTLSCEQNLNHDAMYWYRQDPGQGLRLIYYSQIVNDFQKGDIAEGYSVSREKKESFPLTVTSAQKNPTAFYLCASSMLAGDYEQYFGPGTRLTVT.

This clone appeared a single time. The chain links TRBV27 to TRBJ2-1; D could derive from TRBD1 or TRBD2 (5 bases each). Germline V CDR1 and CDR2: MNHEY, SMNVEV (reference sequence). The CDR3 sequence is 16 residues long. Trimming stripped 2 bases from V and 6 bases from J, with 17 bases between. CDR3 sequence reads: CASSLPTRRELNEQFF. CDR3 in DNA: TGTGCCAGCAGTTTACCTACCCGCAGGGAGCTCAATGAGCAGTTCTTC.

The J gene is TRBJ1-2, the V gene TRBV29-1, with 7 positions matching TRBD1. The V segment lost 6 bases and the J segment 8 bases; nucleotides outside the gene matches: 3. CDR3 length equals 10 residues. Germline V gives CDR1 SQVTM, CDR2 ANQGSEA. DNA of the CDR3: TGCAGCGTAGACAGGGACGGCTACACCTTC. Its translation is CSVDRDGYTF.